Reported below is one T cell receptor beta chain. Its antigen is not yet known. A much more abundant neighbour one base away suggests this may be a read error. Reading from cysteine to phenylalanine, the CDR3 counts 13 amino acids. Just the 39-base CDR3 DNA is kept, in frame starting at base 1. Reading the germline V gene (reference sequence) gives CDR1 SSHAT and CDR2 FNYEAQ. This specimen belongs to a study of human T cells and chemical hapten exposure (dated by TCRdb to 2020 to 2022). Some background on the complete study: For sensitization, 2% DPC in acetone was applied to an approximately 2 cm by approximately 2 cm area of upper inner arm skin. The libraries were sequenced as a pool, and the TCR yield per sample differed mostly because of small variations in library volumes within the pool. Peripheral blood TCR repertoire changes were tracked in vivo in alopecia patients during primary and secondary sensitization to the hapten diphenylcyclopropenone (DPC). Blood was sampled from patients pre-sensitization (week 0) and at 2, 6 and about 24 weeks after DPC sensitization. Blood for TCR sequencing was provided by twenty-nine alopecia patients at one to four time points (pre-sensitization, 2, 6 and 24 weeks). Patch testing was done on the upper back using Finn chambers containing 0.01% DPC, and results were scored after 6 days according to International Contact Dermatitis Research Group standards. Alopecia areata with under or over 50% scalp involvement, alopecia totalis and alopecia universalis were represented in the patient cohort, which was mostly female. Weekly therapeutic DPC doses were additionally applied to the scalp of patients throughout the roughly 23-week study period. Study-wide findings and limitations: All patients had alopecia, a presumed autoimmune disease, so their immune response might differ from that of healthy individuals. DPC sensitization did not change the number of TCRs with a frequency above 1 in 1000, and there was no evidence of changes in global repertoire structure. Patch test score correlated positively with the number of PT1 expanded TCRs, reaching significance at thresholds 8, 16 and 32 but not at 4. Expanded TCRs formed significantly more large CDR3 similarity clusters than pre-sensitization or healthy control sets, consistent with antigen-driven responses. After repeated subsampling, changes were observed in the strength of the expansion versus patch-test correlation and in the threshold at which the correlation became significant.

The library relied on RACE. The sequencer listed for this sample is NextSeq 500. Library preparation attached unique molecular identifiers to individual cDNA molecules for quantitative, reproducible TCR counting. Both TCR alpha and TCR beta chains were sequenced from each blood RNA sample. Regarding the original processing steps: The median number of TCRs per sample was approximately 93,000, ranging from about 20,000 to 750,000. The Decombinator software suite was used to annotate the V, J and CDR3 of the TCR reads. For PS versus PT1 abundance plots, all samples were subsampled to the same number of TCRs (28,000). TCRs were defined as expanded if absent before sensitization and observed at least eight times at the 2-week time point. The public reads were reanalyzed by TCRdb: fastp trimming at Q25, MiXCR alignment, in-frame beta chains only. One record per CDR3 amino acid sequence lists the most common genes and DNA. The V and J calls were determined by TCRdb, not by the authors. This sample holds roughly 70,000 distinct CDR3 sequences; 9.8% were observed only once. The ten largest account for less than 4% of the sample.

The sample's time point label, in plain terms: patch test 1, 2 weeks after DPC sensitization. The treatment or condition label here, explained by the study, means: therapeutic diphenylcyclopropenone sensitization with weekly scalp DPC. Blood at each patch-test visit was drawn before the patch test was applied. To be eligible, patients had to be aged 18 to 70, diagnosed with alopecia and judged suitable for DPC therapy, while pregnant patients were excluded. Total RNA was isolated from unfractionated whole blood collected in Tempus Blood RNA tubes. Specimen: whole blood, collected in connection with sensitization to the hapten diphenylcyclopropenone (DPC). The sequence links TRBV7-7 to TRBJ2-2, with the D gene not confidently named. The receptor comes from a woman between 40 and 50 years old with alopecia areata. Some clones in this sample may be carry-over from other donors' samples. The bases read TGTGTCAGCAGCCCGTACGTTGGCGGGGAGCTGTTTTTT. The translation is CVSSPYVGGELFF.